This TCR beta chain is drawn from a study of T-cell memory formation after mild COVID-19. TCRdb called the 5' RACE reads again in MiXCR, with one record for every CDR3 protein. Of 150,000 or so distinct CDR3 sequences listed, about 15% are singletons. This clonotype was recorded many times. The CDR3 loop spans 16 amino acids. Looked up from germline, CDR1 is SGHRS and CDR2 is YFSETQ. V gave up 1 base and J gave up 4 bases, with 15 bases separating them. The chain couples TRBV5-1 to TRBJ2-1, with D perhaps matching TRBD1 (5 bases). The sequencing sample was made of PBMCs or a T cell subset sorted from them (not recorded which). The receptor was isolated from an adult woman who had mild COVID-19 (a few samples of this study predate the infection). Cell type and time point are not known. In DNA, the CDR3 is TGCGCCAGCAGCTTGAAGCAGGGAAGACGGTACAATGAGCAGTTCTTC. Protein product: CASSLKQGRRYNEQFF.